This T cell receptor beta chain was captured by sequencing in a study of cytomegalovirus exposure and HLA in healthy donors. Trimming left V 10 bases short and J 4 bases short, with 13 bases between. The CDR3 contains 12 residues. From germline, CDR1 is MNHEY and CDR2 SVGAGI. Both 60 Vbeta primers and 13 Jbeta primers went into the PCR. This table comes from immunoSEQ multiplex PCR, and its TCRdb copy is limited to in-frame clones, with some not included. Found here are about 170,000 clones, roughly 84% of them singletons; the top ten hold around 1.5%. The chain links TRBV6-5 to TRBJ2-5; no definite D call. The TCR comes from a male donor in good health and CMV-seronegative. Sequenced input: PBMCs. The CDR3 sequence is CAIGLRGETQYF. The CDR3 nucleotides read TGTGCCATCGGGTTAAGAGGAGAGACCCAGTACTTC.